This T cell receptor beta chain derives from a study of response to subunit inactivated influenza vaccine. This clonotype came up many times. CDR3 size: 14 residues. Trimming shortened V by 7 bases and J by 5 bases, and 19 bases separated the two germline ends. Germline lookup yields CDR1 SQVTM and CDR2 ANQGSEA. TCRdb re-called the RT-PCR reads through MiXCR, storing one row per CDR3 protein. The data show more than 450,000 distinct CDR3 sequences, with less than 10% seen just once and roughly 13% held by the top ten. The chain is built from TRBV29-1 and TRBJ2-3; perhaps TRBD1 as D (5 bases). This receptor was identified in a man aged 45-69 years who received an inactivated influenza vaccine. Sample: PBMCs from blood, taken 23 months after vaccination. The CDR3 coding sequence is TGCAGCGCTTATCAGGGTGGGCGGCTAGATACGCAGTATTTT. This sequence encodes CSAYQGGRLDTQYF.